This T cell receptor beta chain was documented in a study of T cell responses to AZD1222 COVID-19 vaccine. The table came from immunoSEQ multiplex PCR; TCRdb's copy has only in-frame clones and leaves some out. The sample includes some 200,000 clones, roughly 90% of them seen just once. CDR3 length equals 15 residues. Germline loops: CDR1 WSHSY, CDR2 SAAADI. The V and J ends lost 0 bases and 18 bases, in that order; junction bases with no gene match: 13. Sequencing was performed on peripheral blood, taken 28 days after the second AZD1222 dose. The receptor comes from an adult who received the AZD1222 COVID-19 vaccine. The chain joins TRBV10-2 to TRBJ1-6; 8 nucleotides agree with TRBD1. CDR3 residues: CASSESGQAAGGGHF. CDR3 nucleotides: TGCGCCAGCAGTGAGTCGGGACAGGCTGCAGGGGGAGGCCACTTT.